The present T cell receptor (beta chain) was sequenced within a study of identical twins. The donors were all healthy and Caucasian. The CDR3 loop spans 11 amino acids. In germline, CDR1 is SGHTA, CDR2 FQGNSA. V was clipped by 2 bases and J by 8 bases, with 4 bases between them. This clonotype was counted many times. One entry per CDR3 protein, called by TCRdb with MiXCR from the 5' RACE reads. The data contain 350,000 to 600,000 distinct CDR3 sequences, 12% to 15% of them singletons. This sample also appeared in a second study, on yellow fever vaccine responses in identical twins.

J is TRBJ2-1 and V is TRBV7-2; D remains ambiguous. Sample: CD4+ T cells sorted from blood. The sequence was collected from a woman under 30 in good health. CDR3 amino acids: CASSLLDEQFF. In nucleotides, the CDR3 is TGTGCCAGCAGCTTATTAGATGAGCAGTTCTTC.